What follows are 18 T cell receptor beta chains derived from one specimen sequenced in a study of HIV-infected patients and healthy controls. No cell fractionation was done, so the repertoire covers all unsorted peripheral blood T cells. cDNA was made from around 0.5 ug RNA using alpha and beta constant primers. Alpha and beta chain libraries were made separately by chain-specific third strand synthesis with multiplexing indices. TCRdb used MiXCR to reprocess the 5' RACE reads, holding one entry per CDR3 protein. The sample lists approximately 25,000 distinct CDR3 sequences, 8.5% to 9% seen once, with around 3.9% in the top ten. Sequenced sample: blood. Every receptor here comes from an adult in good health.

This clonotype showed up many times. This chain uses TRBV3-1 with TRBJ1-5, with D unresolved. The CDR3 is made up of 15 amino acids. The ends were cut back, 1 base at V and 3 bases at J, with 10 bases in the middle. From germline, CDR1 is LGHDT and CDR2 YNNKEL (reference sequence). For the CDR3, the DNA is TGTGCCAGCAGCCAAGCTCCCAGCACCAATCAGCCCCAGCATTTT. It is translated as CASSQAPSTNQPQHF.

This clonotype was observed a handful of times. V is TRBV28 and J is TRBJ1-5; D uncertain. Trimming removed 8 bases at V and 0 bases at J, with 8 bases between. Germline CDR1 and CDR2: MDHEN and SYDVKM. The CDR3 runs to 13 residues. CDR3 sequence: CASVRDSNQPQHF. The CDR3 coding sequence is TGTGCCAGCGTAAGAGATAGCAATCAGCCCCAGCATTTT.

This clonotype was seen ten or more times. CDR3 nucleotides: TGTGCCAGCAGCTTAGATCTGATGGAAGCTTTCTTT. Amino acid sequence: CASSLDLMEAFF. The chain has TRBV11-2 and TRBJ1-1; no clear D gene. The germline V and J ends were trimmed by 0 bases and 8 bases, with 7 bases remaining between them. Germline loops: CDR1 SGHAT, CDR2 FQNNGV. This CDR3 is 12 amino acids long.

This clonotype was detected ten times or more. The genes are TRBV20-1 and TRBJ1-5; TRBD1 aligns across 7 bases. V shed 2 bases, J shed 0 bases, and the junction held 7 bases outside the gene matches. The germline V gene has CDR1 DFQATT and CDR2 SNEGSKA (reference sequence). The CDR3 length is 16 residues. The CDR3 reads CSARIQGSYSNQPQHF. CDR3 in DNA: TGCAGTGCTAGAATACAGGGGTCCTATAGCAATCAGCCCCAGCATTTT.

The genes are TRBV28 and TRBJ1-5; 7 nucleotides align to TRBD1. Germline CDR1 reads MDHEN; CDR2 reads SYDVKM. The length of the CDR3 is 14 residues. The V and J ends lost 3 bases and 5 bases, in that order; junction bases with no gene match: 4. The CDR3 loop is CASSFTRGDQPQHF. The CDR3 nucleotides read TGTGCCAGCAGTTTTACCAGGGGGGATCAGCCCCAGCATTTT.

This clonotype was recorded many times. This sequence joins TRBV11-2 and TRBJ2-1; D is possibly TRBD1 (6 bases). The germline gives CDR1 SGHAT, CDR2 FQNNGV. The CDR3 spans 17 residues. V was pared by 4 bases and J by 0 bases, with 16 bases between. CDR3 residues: CASSSPRDMSSYNEQFF. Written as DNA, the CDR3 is TGTGCCAGCAGCTCTCCCCGGGACATGAGCTCCTACAATGAGCAGTTCTTC.

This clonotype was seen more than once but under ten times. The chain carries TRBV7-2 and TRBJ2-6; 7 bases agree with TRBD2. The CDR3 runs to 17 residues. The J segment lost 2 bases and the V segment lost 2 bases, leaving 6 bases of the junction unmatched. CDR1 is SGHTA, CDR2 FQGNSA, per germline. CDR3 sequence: CASSLNPLAAGANVLTF. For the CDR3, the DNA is TGTGCCAGCAGCTTAAATCCGCTAGCGGCTGGGGCCAACGTCCTGACTTTC.

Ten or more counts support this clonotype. This CDR3 reads CASSPDPQVHEQFF. CDR3 DNA sequence: TGTGCCAGCAGCCCGGACCCGCAGGTGCATGAGCAGTTCTTC. The chain has TRBV11-2 and TRBJ2-1; no clear D. Between the trimmed V and J ends, which lost 5 bases and 8 bases, there was a span of 16 bases. The CDR3 sequence is 14 residues long. Looked up from germline, CDR1 is SGHAT and CDR2 is FQNNGV.

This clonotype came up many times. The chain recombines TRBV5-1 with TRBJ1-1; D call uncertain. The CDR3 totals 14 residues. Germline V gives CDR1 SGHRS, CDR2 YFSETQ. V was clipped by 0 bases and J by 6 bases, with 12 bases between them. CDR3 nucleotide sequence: TGCGCCAGCAGCTTGGTTGAGGGTGTTGCTGAAGCTTTCTTT. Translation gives CASSLVEGVAEAFF.

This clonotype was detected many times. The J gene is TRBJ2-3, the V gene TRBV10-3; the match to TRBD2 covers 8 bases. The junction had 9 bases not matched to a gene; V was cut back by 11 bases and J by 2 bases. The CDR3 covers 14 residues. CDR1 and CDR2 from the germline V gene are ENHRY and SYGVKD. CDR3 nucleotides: TGTGCCTCACAAGCGGGGGACCTCACAGATACGCAGTATTTT. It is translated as CASQAGDLTDTQYF.

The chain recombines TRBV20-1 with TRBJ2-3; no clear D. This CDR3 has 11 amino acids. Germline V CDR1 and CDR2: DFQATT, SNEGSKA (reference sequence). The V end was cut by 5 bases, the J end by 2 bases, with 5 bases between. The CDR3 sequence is CSAPVTDTQYF. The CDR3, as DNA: TGCAGTGCTCCGGTCACAGATACGCAGTATTTT.

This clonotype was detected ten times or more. The CDR3 here is CASSWSRAETQYF. The CDR3 nucleotides are TGTGCCAGCAGTTGGTCGCGGGCAGAGACCCAGTACTTC. This rearrangement joins TRBV12-3 or TRBV12-4 to TRBJ2-5, with a weak D call TRBD2 (5 bases). The length of the CDR3 is 13 residues. V was shortened by 4 bases and J by 4 bases, with 10 bases between the two germline ends.

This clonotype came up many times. This CDR3 reads CASSTGQGVEYGYTF. CDR3 nucleotide sequence: TGTGCCAGCAGCACAGGACAGGGGGTGGAATATGGCTACACCTTC. The chain employs TRBV5-4 and TRBJ1-2, with 10 bases identical to TRBD1. Trimming at V came to 4 bases and at J to 5 bases, leaving 8 bases not matched to a gene. The CDR3 has 15 amino acids. CDR1 SGHNT and CDR2 YYREEE come from the germline V gene (reference sequence).

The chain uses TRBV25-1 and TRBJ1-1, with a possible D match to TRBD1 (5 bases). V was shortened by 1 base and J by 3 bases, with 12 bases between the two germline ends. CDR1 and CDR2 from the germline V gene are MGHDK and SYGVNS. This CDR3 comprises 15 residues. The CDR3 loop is CASSEWPAGDTEAFF. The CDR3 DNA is TGTGCCAGCAGTGAATGGCCAGCGGGGGACACTGAAGCTTTCTTT.

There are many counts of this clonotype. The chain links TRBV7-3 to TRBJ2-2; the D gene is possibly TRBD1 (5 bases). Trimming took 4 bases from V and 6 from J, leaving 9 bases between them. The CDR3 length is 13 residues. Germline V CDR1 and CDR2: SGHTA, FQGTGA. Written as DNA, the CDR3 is TGTGCCAGCAGCTCCACAGGTGCCGGGGAGCTGTTTTTT. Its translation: CASSSTGAGELFF.

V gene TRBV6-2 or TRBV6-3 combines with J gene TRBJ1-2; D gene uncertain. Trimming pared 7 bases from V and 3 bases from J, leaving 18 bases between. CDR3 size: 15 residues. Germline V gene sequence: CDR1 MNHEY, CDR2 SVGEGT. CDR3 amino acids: CASTWRPLLDYGYTF. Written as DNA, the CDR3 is TGTGCCAGCACCTGGAGACCCCTGCTCGACTATGGCTACACCTTC.

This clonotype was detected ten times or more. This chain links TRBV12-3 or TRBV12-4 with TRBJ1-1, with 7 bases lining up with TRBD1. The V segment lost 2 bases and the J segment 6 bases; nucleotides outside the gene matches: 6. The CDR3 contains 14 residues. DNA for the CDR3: TGTGCCAGCAGTTTAAGAGACAGGGTCCCTGAAGCTTTCTTT. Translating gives CASSLRDRVPEAFF.

This CDR3 is CASSLGRIAAANEKLFF. CDR3 nucleotide sequence: TGTGCCAGCAGCTTGGGCCGCATCGCAGCGGCTAATGAAAAACTGTTTTTT. The chain carries TRBV7-6 and TRBJ1-4, with D uncertain. The CDR3 covers 17 residues. Deletions cut 3 bases from V and 3 bases from J, with 17 bases between. Germline V lookup: CDR1 SGHVS, CDR2 FNYEAQ. The variable domain in full, with the rest retrieved from reference TRBV7-6 and TRBJ1-4, is GAGVSQSPRYKVTKRGQDVALRCDPISGHVSLYWYRQALGQGPEFLTYFNYEAQQDKSGLPNDRFSAERPEGSISTLTIQRTEQRDSAMYRCASSLGRIAAANEKLFFGSGTQLSVL.